This entry lists 31 T cell receptor beta chains sequenced from one sample in a study of cytomegalovirus exposure and HLA in healthy donors. Here immunoSEQ multiplex PCR was the method, and the copy in TCRdb shows in-frame clones only, minus some. The sample has about 64,000 clones; around 90% are singletons. The source material was PBMCs. These receptors all stem from a woman between 18 and 29 years old in good health and CMV-seronegative.

The chain has TRBV28 and TRBJ2-7; D might be TRBD2 (7 bases). Germline V lookup: CDR1 MDHEN, CDR2 SYDVKM. Trimming stripped 4 bases from V and 0 bases from J, with 16 bases between. The CDR3 extends over 16 amino acids. The CDR3 nucleotides are TGTGCCAGCAGTTCCCCAGCGGGACATCCCTCCTACGAGCAGTACTTC. It specifies CASSSPAGHPSYEQYF.

This chain uses TRBV5-6 with TRBJ1-2; 7 bases are a match to TRBD1. The CDR3 extends over 14 amino acids. Per germline, CDR1 SGHDT and CDR2 YYEEEE. V was clipped by 3 bases and J by 4 bases; unmatched bases: 6. CDR3 sequence (DNA): TGTGCCAGCAGCTCCGGGACAGCCGCCTATGGCTACACCTTC. Amino acid sequence: CASSSGTAAYGYTF. Combining the CDR3 with reference TRBV5-6 and TRBJ1-2 gives the whole variable domain DAGVTQSPTHLIKTRGQQVTLRCSPKSGHDTVSWYQQALGQGPQFIFQYYEEEERQRGNFPDRFSGHQFPNYSSELNVNALLLGDSALYLCASSSGTAAYGYTFGSGTRLTVV.

This sequence joins TRBV7-3 and TRBJ2-7; TRBD1 might be the D (5 bases). CDR1 and CDR2 from the germline V gene are SGHTA and FQGTGA. This CDR3 contains 15 residues. V lost 1 base and J lost 0, with 10 bases in between. The CDR3 is CASSLKGAPSYEQYF. CDR3 in DNA: TGTGCCAGCAGCTTAAAAGGGGCCCCCTCCTACGAGCAGTACTTC.

V gene TRBV6-6 combines with J gene TRBJ2-1; D perhaps matches TRBD2 (6 bases). Germline lookup yields CDR1 MNHNY and CDR2 SVGAGI (reference sequence). The CDR3 is made up of 16 amino acids. V lost 1 base and J 6 bases, leaving 16 bases between the germline ends. CDR3: CASSYFAGTPGNEQFF. The CDR3 DNA is TGTGCCAGCAGTTACTTCGCGGGGACCCCGGGCAATGAGCAGTTCTTC.

The chain uses TRBV6-1 and TRBJ2-3; 8 bases match TRBD1. There are 15 residues in the CDR3. Germline loops: CDR1 MNHNS, CDR2 SASEGT. Trimming took 5 bases from V and 4 from J; bases not matched to a gene: 8. In DNA form, the CDR3 reads TGTGCCAGCAGTTTTGGACAGGGTAGCTCAGATACGCAGTATTTT. Translation: CASSFGQGSSDTQYF.

This chain links TRBV5-1 with TRBJ1-1, with D uncertain. The ends were cut back, 0 bases at V and 5 bases at J, with 11 bases in the middle. CDR3 length: 14 residues. CDR1 is SGHRS, CDR2 YFSETQ, per germline. The CDR3 DNA is TGCGCCAGCAGCTTGGTGGGCAAGGTAACTGAAGCTTTCTTT. Its protein product is CASSLVGKVTEAFF.

V and J are TRBV5-1 and TRBJ2-3, with 11 bases matching TRBD2. From germline, CDR1 is SGHRS and CDR2 YFSETQ. The CDR3 is 16 residues long. The V gene end was trimmed by 2 bases and the J gene end by 2 bases; junction bases not matched to a gene: 4. CDR3 protein: CASSFLAGGNTDTQYF. CDR3 coding DNA: TGCGCCAGCAGCTTCCTAGCGGGAGGCAACACAGATACGCAGTATTTT.

The J gene is TRBJ2-7, the V gene TRBV7-9; the match to TRBD1 covers 9 bases. Trimming cost V 3 bases and J 4 bases; bases outside gene matches: 7. The CDR3 totals 15 residues. Germline V gene lookup returns CDR1 SEHNR and CDR2 FQNEAQ (reference sequence). CDR3 in DNA: TGTGCCAGCAGCTTTCTTGACAGGGGGGTGTACGAGCAGTACTTC. Residues: CASSFLDRGVYEQYF.

The rearrangement links TRBV5-1 to TRBJ1-1, with 8 nucleotides matching TRBD1. V gave up 3 bases and J gave up 1 base; unmatched junction bases: 2. CDR3 size: 14 residues. Germline V CDR1 and CDR2: SGHRS, YFSETQ. CDR3 in DNA: TGCGCCAGCAGCTGGGGGACAGGGAACACTGAAGCTTTCTTT. It specifies CASSWGTGNTEAFF.

The chain couples TRBV14 to TRBJ1-2; D remains ambiguous. This CDR3 comprises 14 residues. The V end was cut by 0 bases, the J end by 0 bases, with 5 bases between. Germline-derived CDR1 and CDR2 are SGHDN and FVKESK. DNA of the CDR3: TGTGCCAGCAGCCAAGAGCAGTCTAACTATGGCTACACCTTC. Protein product: CASSQEQSNYGYTF.

The chain recombines TRBV28 with TRBJ1-2; D is unclear. CDR3 size: 16 residues. Germline V gives CDR1 MDHEN, CDR2 SYDVKM. V was shortened by 7 bases and J by 0 bases, with 18 bases between the two germline ends. DNA for the CDR3: TGTGCCAGCACGCGGCAAGTTGGCTACGCTAACTATGGCTACACCTTC. Residues: CASTRQVGYANYGYTF.

The gene calls are TRBV7-6 and TRBJ2-1; 7 bases match TRBD2. The CDR3 extends over 11 amino acids. Trimming at V came to 3 bases and at J to 10 bases, leaving 0 bases not matched to a gene. Germline CDR1 SGHVS, CDR2 FNYEAQ. CDR3 region: CASSFGGEQFF. CDR3 nucleotides: TGTGCCAGCAGCTTCGGGGGGGAGCAGTTCTTC.

The rearrangement uses TRBV5-1 and TRBJ2-5, with 8 bases lining up with TRBD1. The CDR3 length is 13 residues. With 4 bases clipped from V and 1 base from J, the junction kept 0 bases outside the gene matches. CDR1 is SGHRS, CDR2 YFSETQ, per germline. CDR3 loop: CASSTGGQETQYF. The CDR3 region has the DNA TGCGCCAGCAGCACAGGGGGCCAAGAGACCCAGTACTTC.

The chain has TRBV5-4 and TRBJ1-2; D is uncertain. The V gene lost 5 bases and the J gene lost 1 base, with 6 bases spanning the gap. CDR3 length: 12 residues. CDR1 SGHNT and CDR2 YYREEE come from the germline V gene (reference sequence). The CDR3 spells CASSSSNYGYTF. DNA of the CDR3: TGTGCCAGCAGTAGTAGTAACTATGGCTACACCTTC.

The V gene is TRBV5-4, the J gene TRBJ2-6; maybe TRBD1 (5 bases). The CDR3 is made up of 15 amino acids. The germline gives CDR1 SGHNT, CDR2 YYREEE (reference sequence). Trimming removed 0 bases from V and 2 bases from J, with 6 bases in between. The CDR3 nucleotides are TGTGCCAGCAGCTTGGCAGGGACTGGGGCCAACGTCCTGACTTTC. It codes for CASSLAGTGANVLTF.

CDR3 protein: CASSLPGERTANTGELFF. In DNA form, the CDR3 reads TGTGCCAGCAGCTTACCGGGGGAACGTACAGCGAACACCGGGGAGCTGTTTTTT. The chain joins TRBV13 to TRBJ2-2; TRBD2 might be the D (6 bases). The CDR3 totals 18 residues. CDR1 and CDR2 (germline): PRHDT, FYEKMQ (reference sequence). V was shortened by 2 bases and J by 0 bases, with 16 bases between the two germline ends.

The CDR3 nucleotides are TGTGCCAGCGCCCTGGCGGGGGGCGCCCAGCCCCAGCATTTT. It yields the protein CASALAGGAQPQHF. The chain recombines TRBV27 with TRBJ1-5; the D gene is possibly TRBD1 (6 bases). CDR1 MNHEY and CDR2 SMNVEV come from the germline V gene (reference sequence). The V gene lost 8 bases and the J gene lost 7 bases, with 18 bases spanning the gap. CDR3 size: 14 residues.

The chain uses TRBV28 and TRBJ1-1, with 8 nucleotides matching TRBD1. J was trimmed by 1 base and V by 4 bases; bases with no gene match: 2. CDR3 length: 14 amino acids. CDR1 and CDR2 (germline): MDHEN, SYDVKM. CDR3 sequence reads: CASSSTGANTEAFF. CDR3 coding DNA: TGTGCCAGCAGTTCGACAGGGGCGAACACTGAAGCTTTCTTT.

V gene TRBV4-1 combines with J gene TRBJ1-1, with D hard to call. The CDR3 runs 13 residues. V lost 4 bases and J lost 0, with 6 bases in between. Germline assignment: CDR1 MGHRA and CDR2 YSYEKL. The CDR3 loop reads CASSPTLNTEAFF. The CDR3 bases are TGCGCCAGCAGCCCCACACTGAACACTGAAGCTTTCTTT.

CDR3 sequence: CASSSLTDRAETQYF. CDR3 coding DNA: TGTGCCAGCAGCTCCCTGACCGACAGGGCGGAGACCCAGTACTTC. The chain couples TRBV7-2 to TRBJ2-5; 7 nucleotides match TRBD1. Germline V lookup: CDR1 SGHTA, CDR2 FQGNSA. V lost 4 bases to trimming and J lost 5 bases; unmatched junction nucleotides: 10. CDR3 length: 15 amino acids.

This clone was detected only once. The rearrangement links TRBV13 to TRBJ2-7; D possibly corresponds to TRBD2 (6 bases). This CDR3 has 11 amino acids. V was clipped by 5 bases and J by 6 bases, with 8 bases between them. The germline gives CDR1 PRHDT, CDR2 FYEKMQ (reference sequence). The CDR3 loop reads CASSAGSEQYF. For the CDR3, the DNA is TGTGCCAGCAGCGCGGGATCCGAGCAGTACTTC.

The rearrangement joins TRBV18 to TRBJ2-3; D is possibly TRBD2 (5 bases). This CDR3 comprises 14 residues. V lost 2 bases to trimming and J lost 0 bases, with 6 bases between them. The germline V gene encodes CDR1 KGHSH and CDR2 LQKENI. The CDR3 sequence is CASSPTGSTDTQYF. The DNA for the CDR3 is TGTGCCAGCTCACCAACGGGAAGCACAGATACGCAGTATTTT.

The V gene is TRBV29-1, the J gene TRBJ1-1; D may be TRBD1 (6 bases). Trimming shortened V by 6 bases and J by 1 base, and 9 bases separated the two germline ends. The germline V gene encodes CDR1 SQVTM and CDR2 ANQGSEA. CDR3 size: 12 residues. This CDR3 is CSVAQGNTEAFF. For the CDR3, the DNA is TGCAGCGTGGCACAGGGGAACACTGAAGCTTTCTTT. Full variable domain (remainder filled in from reference TRBV29-1 and TRBJ1-1): SAVISQKPSRDICQRGTSLTIQCQVDSQVTMMFWYRQQPGQSLTLIATANQGSEATYESGFVIDKFPISRPNLTFSTLTVSNMSPEDSSIYLCSVAQGNTEAFFGQGTRLTVV.

The gene calls are TRBV6-1 and TRBJ1-4, with D tentatively TRBD1 (5 bases). This CDR3 is 15 amino acids long. Looked up from germline, CDR1 is MNHNS and CDR2 is SASEGT. V was clipped by 2 bases and J by 10 bases, with 17 bases between them. CDR3 in DNA: TGTGCCAGCAGTGAAACCGACAGTCCCGGACCAAAACTGTTTTTT. It codes for CASSETDSPGPKLFF.

V and J are TRBV9 and TRBJ2-5; tentatively, D is TRBD2 (5 bases). This CDR3 contains 16 residues. Trimming left V 0 bases short and J 4 bases short, with 16 bases between. Germline V CDR1 and CDR2: SGDLS, YYNGEE. The CDR3 DNA reads TGTGCCAGCAGCGTAGCTGGACTCCCCCGAGGAGAGACCCAGTACTTC. Protein: CASSVAGLPRGETQYF.

The chain couples TRBV5-6 to TRBJ2-7; maybe TRBD2 (5 bases). The CDR3 is made up of 12 amino acids. Trimming pared 3 bases from V and 7 bases from J, leaving 11 bases between. CDR1 and CDR2 from the germline V gene are SGHDT and YYEEEE. The CDR3 DNA reads as TGTGCCAGCAGCTCTCTAGCCGGAGAGCAGTACTTC. Encoded protein: CASSSLAGEQYF. Full variable domain (remainder filled in from reference TRBV5-6 and TRBJ2-7): DAGVTQSPTHLIKTRGQQVTLRCSPKSGHDTVSWYQQALGQGPQFIFQYYEEEERQRGNFPDRFSGHQFPNYSSELNVNALLLGDSALYLCASSSLAGEQYFGPGTRLTVT.

The rearrangement joins TRBV6-5 to TRBJ2-7; tentatively, D is TRBD1 (6 bases). V was trimmed by 0 bases and J by 2 bases, leaving 8 bases between them. The germline V gene has CDR1 MNHEY and CDR2 SVGAGI. The CDR3 consists of 14 residues. The CDR3: CASSYSGAAYEQYF. The CDR3 bases are TGTGCCAGCAGTTACTCGGGGGCAGCCTACGAGCAGTACTTC.

The chain is built from TRBV19 and TRBJ2-3; tentative D call: TRBD2 (6 bases). Germline V gene data show CDR1 as LNHDA and CDR2 as SQIVND (reference sequence). CDR3 length equals 14 residues. With 6 bases removed from V and 1 base from J, the gap between germline ends came to 11 bases. The DNA for the CDR3 is TGTGCCAGTAGCGATCTAGCGCGCACAGATACGCAGTATTTT. Amino acids: CASSDLARTDTQYF.

The CDR3 reads CASSIVLQGPNTEAFF. The CDR3 DNA sequence: TGTGCCAGTAGTATAGTCTTACAGGGGCCGAACACTGAAGCTTTCTTT. The chain combines TRBV19 with TRBJ1-1; the match to TRBD1 covers 7 bases. V lost 1 base and J lost 1; bases outside the gene matches: 6. This CDR3 is built from 16 residues. Germline-derived CDR1 and CDR2 are LNHDA and SQIVND (reference sequence).

This chain uses TRBV2 with TRBJ2-3, with TRBD1 identical over 8 bases. Per the germline V gene, CDR1 is SNHLY and CDR2 is FYNNEI. V was pared by 0 bases and J by 4 bases, with 3 bases of the junction left unmatched. The CDR3 loop spans 15 amino acids. This CDR3 is CASSEADRGSDTQYF. The CDR3 bases are TGTGCCAGCAGTGAAGCCGACAGGGGTTCAGATACGCAGTATTTT.

This clone was detected once. V and J are TRBV6-5 and TRBJ2-2; D is possibly TRBD2 (7 bases). With 8 bases removed from V and 4 bases from J, the gap between germline ends came to 17 bases. The CDR3 runs to 15 residues. Germline V gene sequence: CDR1 MNHEY, CDR2 SVGAGI. The CDR3 protein is CASSAGAPGTGELFF. CDR3 DNA: TGTGCCAGCTCCGCGGGGGCCCCGGGCACCGGGGAGCTGTTTTTT.